Below, 30 T cell receptor beta chains from the same sample are listed, as sequenced in a study of identifying expanded T cells in peripheral blood. Sequenced by immunoSEQ multiplex PCR; TCRdb stores in-frame clones only, minus some. The table has fewer than 55,000 clones, 82% seen once. The sequenced sample consisted of blood. The receptors were sampled from a person aged 18 to 70 in good health.

The CDR3 DNA is TGTGCCAGCAGCTTGTCTTTCAGCCCCTATGGCTACACCTTC. Translating it yields CASSLSFSPYGYTF. The J gene is TRBJ1-2, the V gene TRBV5-6; D is unresolved. The CDR3 covers 14 residues. V lost 1 base and J 4 bases, leaving 11 bases between the germline ends. Looked up from germline, CDR1 is SGHDT and CDR2 is YYEEEE.

The rearrangement uses TRBV6-6 and TRBJ2-1; weak D call: TRBD2 (5 bases). Germline V gene data show CDR1 as MNHNY and CDR2 as SVGAGI (reference sequence). The CDR3 loop spans 13 amino acids. Trimming removed 2 bases at V and 4 bases at J, with 6 bases between. The CDR3 region has the DNA TGTGCCAGCAGTTACGAGGGATACAATGAGCAGTTCTTC. It specifies CASSYEGYNEQFF.

The sample holds a few counts of this clone. V usage is TRBV9 and J usage is TRBJ2-7; no reliable D call. Trimming cost V 0 bases and J 2 bases, with 9 bases left between them. The CDR3 spans 14 residues. CDR1 and CDR2 from the germline V gene are SGDLS and YYNGEE. CDR3 residues: CASSVVNLPYEQYF. CDR3 nucleotides: TGTGCCAGCAGCGTAGTAAATCTGCCCTACGAGCAGTACTTC.

The chain employs TRBV2 and TRBJ2-3, with TRBD1 matching 10 bases. CDR3 length: 15 amino acids. The germline V gene encodes CDR1 SNHLY and CDR2 FYNNEI. V was clipped by 6 bases and J by 1 base; unmatched bases: 4. CDR3 sequence (DNA): TGTGCCAGCAGCCTGGACAGGGGGGGCACAGATACGCAGTATTTT. This gives the protein CASSLDRGGTDTQYF.

The rearrangement uses TRBV19 and TRBJ2-7; D may be TRBD2 (5 bases). The length of the CDR3 is 14 residues. Germline V gene lookup returns CDR1 LNHDA and CDR2 SQIVND (reference sequence). Trimming took off 3 bases at V and 5 bases at J, with 14 bases between the two ends. CDR3 loop: CASSMGAEPHEQYF. The CDR3 coding sequence is TGTGCCAGTAGTATGGGAGCGGAGCCCCACGAGCAGTACTTC.

V is TRBV9 and J is TRBJ2-3; tentatively, D is TRBD2 (5 bases). Trimming removed 0 bases from V and 0 bases from J, with 14 bases in between. The germline CDR1 and CDR2 sequences are SGDLS and YYNGEE. The CDR3 is 17 amino acids. CDR3 bases: TGTGCCAGCAGCGTAGCTGCGCTATGGAGGAGCACAGATACGCAGTATTTT. It specifies CASSVAALWRSTDTQYF.

This chain joins TRBV12-5 and TRBJ1-2, with a tentative D call TRBD1 (5 bases). Germline assignment: CDR1 LGHNT and CDR2 FRNRAP. V lost 4 bases and J 1 base, leaving 13 bases between the germline ends. The CDR3 consists of 15 residues. CDR3 bases: TGTGCTAGTGGTTCTCAGGTGGGGGTTAACTATGGCTACACCTTC. Its translation: CASGSQVGVNYGYTF.

This chain links TRBV12-5 with TRBJ1-2; TRBD1 is a possible D gene (6 bases). The germline V gene has CDR1 LGHNT and CDR2 FRNRAP. This CDR3 contains 18 residues. V lost 0 bases and J 5 bases, leaving 22 bases between the germline ends. CDR3 residues: CASGLVVGQVPSIYGYTF. The CDR3 DNA follows: TGTGCTAGTGGTTTGGTTGTGGGACAAGTTCCGTCCATTTATGGCTACACCTTC.

The CDR3 sequence: CASSPWGVLAGGCGELFF. In DNA form, the CDR3 reads TGTGCCAGCAGCCCCTGGGGGGTTCTGGCGGGGGGTTGCGGGGAGCTGTTTTTT. V is TRBV21-1 and J is TRBJ2-2; the DNA was not compared with TRBD2, the D call given in the table. TRBV21-1 is assigned pseudogene status. The CDR3 spans 18 residues.

The V and J genes are TRBV29-1 and TRBJ2-3, with D perhaps matching TRBD1 or TRBD2 (7 bases each). With 4 bases removed from V and 4 bases from J, the gap between germline ends came to 15 bases. The CDR3 runs 14 residues. CDR1 and CDR2 from the germline V gene are SQVTM and ANQGSEA. Here the CDR3 reads CSVGEGARSDTQYF. CDR3 nucleotides: TGCAGCGTTGGGGAGGGGGCGAGGTCAGATACGCAGTATTTT.

This clone was observed many times. The chain recombines TRBV7-9 with TRBJ2-2; no clear D. The CDR3 runs 15 residues. The germline gives CDR1 SEHNR, CDR2 FQNEAQ (reference sequence). The ends were cut back, 0 bases at V and 5 bases at J, with 10 bases in the middle. In DNA form, the CDR3 reads TGTGCCAGCAGCTTAGCGGGCAGGATTACCGGGGAGCTGTTTTTT. This codes for CASSLAGRITGELFF.

The V gene is TRBV30, the J gene TRBJ2-6; no clear D. The CDR3 has 15 residues. CDR1 is GTSNPN, CDR2 SVGIG, per germline (reference sequence). V shed 5 bases and J shed 0 bases, with 11 bases lying between them. Here the CDR3 reads CAWARDPSGANVLTF. CDR3 DNA: TGTGCCTGGGCTCGAGACCCCTCTGGGGCCAACGTCCTGACTTTC.

The rearrangement joins TRBV10-2 to TRBJ2-7; 10 bases match TRBD2. This CDR3 contains 15 residues. J lost 7 bases, V lost 1 base, and 7 bases had no gene match. CDR1 and CDR2 from the germline V gene are WSHSY and SAAADI. CDR3 amino acids: CASSELASGSREQYF. As DNA, the CDR3 is TGCGCCAGCAGTGAGTTGGCTAGCGGGAGTCGGGAGCAGTACTTC.

The V call is TRBV4-3, the J call TRBJ1-1; D gene unclear. V was trimmed by 2 bases and J by 3 bases, leaving 10 bases between them. The CDR3 is 14 residues long. CDR1 LGHNA and CDR2 YSLEER come from the germline V gene. The CDR3: CASSQFSGYTEAFF. In DNA form, the CDR3 reads TGCGCCAGCAGCCAATTTAGCGGTTACACTGAAGCTTTCTTT.

In its sample, this clone was seen a few times. This specimen includes other DNA sequences encoding the same CDR3. The chain has TRBV7-2 and TRBJ2-1, with D possibly TRBD1 on 6 matching bases. The germline V gene encodes CDR1 SGHTA and CDR2 FQGNSA. This CDR3 contains 14 residues. V gave up 0 bases and J gave up 7 bases, with 10 bases separating them. In DNA form, the CDR3 reads TGTGCCAGCAGCTTAGCGGCAGGGGCGAATGAGCAGTTCTTC. This gives the protein CASSLAAGANEQFF.

This clone has only a few counts. V usage is TRBV12-2 and J usage is TRBJ1-2. TRBV12-2 is listed as a pseudogene. This CDR3 is 16 amino acids long. CDR3 protein: CASRFGLRRLVYGYTF. The CDR3 DNA is TGTGCAAGTCGCTTCGGTTTGCGGAGATTGGTCTATGGCTACACCTTC.

In its sample, this clone was seen a few times. The chain combines TRBV18 with TRBJ1-4; 9 bases map to TRBD1. This CDR3 contains 14 residues. CDR1 is KGHSH, CDR2 LQKENI, per germline. The junction had 4 bases not matched to a gene; V was cut back by 6 bases and J by 5 bases. The CDR3 DNA is TGTGCCAGCTCGGCCGGGACAGGGAATGAAAAACTGTTTTTT. Translation: CASSAGTGNEKLFF. Using reference TRBV18 and TRBJ1-4 for the parts outside the CDR3, the full variable domain is NAGVMQNPRHLVRRRGQEARLRCSPMKGHSHVYWYRQLPEEGLKFMVYLQKENIIDESGMPKERFSAEFPKEGPSILRIQQVVRGDSAAYFCASSAGTGNEKLFFGSGTQLSVL.

The V gene is TRBV6-6, the J gene TRBJ1-2; D is ambiguous. Looked up from germline, CDR1 is MNHNY and CDR2 is SVGAGI (reference sequence). V was pared by 7 bases and J by 0 bases, with 12 bases between. This CDR3 has 14 amino acids. The CDR3 protein is CASIRVGSNYGYTF. CDR3 in DNA: TGTGCCAGCATACGGGTGGGCTCTAACTATGGCTACACCTTC.

This clone came up once. The chain carries TRBV9 and TRBJ1-4, with TRBD1 matching 9 bases. The junction had 6 bases not matched to a gene; V was cut back by 3 bases and J by 6 bases. Germline V lookup: CDR1 SGDLS, CDR2 YYNGEE. The CDR3 length is 15 residues. DNA for the CDR3: TGTGCCAGCAGCGGCCGGGACAGGGTCGATGAAAAACTGTTTTTT. Translation: CASSGRDRVDEKLFF. Based on the CDR3 plus reference TRBV9 and TRBJ1-4, the full variable domain is DSGVTQTPKHLITATGQRVTLRCSPRSGDLSVYWYQQSLDQGLQFLIQYYNGEERAKGNILERFSAQQFPDLHSELNLSSLELGDSALYFCASSGRDRVDEKLFFGSGTQLSVL.

The rearrangement joins TRBV7-8 to TRBJ2-5, with D unresolved. This CDR3 comprises 14 residues. Trimming stripped 2 bases from V and 3 bases from J, with 10 bases between. Germline values: CDR1 SGHVS, CDR2 FQNEAQ. CDR3 bases: TGTGCCAGCAGCTTATTGGGCCGTAAAGAGACCCAGTACTTC. Its translation: CASSLLGRKETQYF.

There are a few counts of this clone. The chain couples TRBV30 to TRBJ2-1, with D hard to call. V gave up 1 base and J gave up 10 bases, with 8 bases separating them. The CDR3 covers 11 residues. CDR1 GTSNPN and CDR2 SVGIG come from the germline V gene (reference sequence). The CDR3 DNA is TGTGCCTGGAGTGGGATGAAAGAGCAGTTCTTC. Its translation is CAWSGMKEQFF.

The rearrangement links TRBV25-1 to TRBJ2-1; TRBD2 aligns across 13 bases. CDR3 length equals 15 residues. The germline gives CDR1 MGHDK, CDR2 SYGVNS. Trimming at V came to 4 bases and at J to 6 bases, leaving 3 bases not matched to a gene. The chain's CDR3 is CASSARTSGSNEQFF. CDR3 bases: TGTGCCAGCAGTGCCCGGACTAGCGGGAGCAATGAGCAGTTCTTC.

This chain connects TRBV7-2 to TRBJ2-5; 10 bases fit TRBD2. There are 16 residues in the CDR3. V lost 1 base to trimming and J lost 5 bases; unmatched junction nucleotides: 7. The germline CDR1 and CDR2 sequences are SGHTA and FQGNSA. CDR3 region: CASSLGPSGGGETQYF. The CDR3 nucleotides read TGTGCCAGCAGCTTAGGGCCTAGCGGGGGCGGGGAGACCCAGTACTTC.

The chain employs TRBV6-1 and TRBJ2-1; perhaps TRBD1 as D (5 bases). CDR1 and CDR2 (germline): MNHNS, SASEGT. V was shortened by 8 bases and J by 0 bases, with 11 bases between the two germline ends. The CDR3 runs to 14 residues. In DNA form, the CDR3 reads TGTGCCAGCGGGGCCGGTAGCTCCTACAATGAGCAGTTCTTC. Its protein product is CASGAGSSYNEQFF.

The gene calls are TRBV6-4 and TRBJ1-1, with a weak D call TRBD1 (6 bases). Trimming stripped 5 bases from V and 1 base from J, with 8 bases between. Per germline, CDR1 MRHNA and CDR2 SNTAGT. The CDR3 totals 13 residues. This chain's CDR3 is CASSLDRNTEAFF. Written as DNA, the CDR3 is TGTGCCAGCAGTTTGGACAGGAACACTGAAGCTTTCTTT.

The chain employs TRBV18 and TRBJ1-3, with TRBD1 identical over 10 bases. Germline V gene sequence: CDR1 KGHSH, CDR2 LQKENI. After removal of 3 bases from V and 2 bases from J, the junction contained 7 bases not matched to a gene. There are 17 residues in the CDR3. CDR3 sequence reads: CASSPGQGNEAGNTIYF. CDR3 DNA sequence: TGTGCCAGCTCACCGGGACAGGGGAATGAAGCTGGAAACACCATATATTTT.

The V gene is TRBV11-2, the J gene TRBJ2-7, with unresolved D. CDR1 is SGHAT and CDR2 is FQNNGV in the germline V gene. V was pared by 5 bases and J by 5 bases, with 13 bases between. The CDR3 consists of 13 residues. CDR3 DNA: TGTGCCAGCAGCCTTGACAATCCCCACGAGCAGTACTTC. This translates into CASSLDNPHEQYF.

The chain couples TRBV2 to TRBJ2-1, with D perhaps matching TRBD2 (6 bases). The V end was cut by 6 bases, the J end by 2 bases, with 14 bases between. CDR1 is SNHLY and CDR2 is FYNNEI in the germline V gene. The CDR3 consists of 15 residues. The CDR3 spells CASSGLPTTYNEQFF. The DNA for the CDR3 is TGTGCCAGCAGCGGACTACCCACTACCTACAATGAGCAGTTCTTC.

This clone showed up just once. This chain joins TRBV18 and TRBJ2-5; no firm D call. Germline CDR1 reads KGHSH; CDR2 reads LQKENI. The ends were cut back, 0 bases at V and 7 bases at J, with 6 bases in the middle. The CDR3 is 12 amino acids. The CDR3 spells CASSPPPRTQYF. In nucleotides, the CDR3 is TGTGCCAGCTCACCACCACCCCGGACCCAGTACTTC.

This rearrangement joins TRBV6-6 to TRBJ1-5; D may be TRBD1 (6 bases). Trimming stripped 6 bases from V and 3 bases from J, with 18 bases between. This CDR3 spans 16 amino acids. Germline V lookup: CDR1 MNHNY, CDR2 SVGAGI (reference sequence). The CDR3 sequence is CASSPLVPGANQPQHF. The CDR3 coding sequence is TGTGCCAGCAGCCCTCTGGTCCCGGGGGCCAATCAGCCCCAGCATTTT.